The clone carrying this T cell receptor beta chain was observed a handful of times. Its antigen is not known. The template, 500 ng total RNA, yielded TCR beta cDNA made with a constant-region primer. For TCR beta, libraries were produced by three nested multiplex PCR rounds using slightly modified ARM-PCR. The opening two PCR rounds, around 11 cycles each, paired TRBV1-TRBV30 forward primers with a C-beta reverse primer. TCRdb re-called the multiplex PCR reads with MiXCR, one entry per CDR3 protein. The top ten clones hold roughly 8.6% of a sample with hundreds of thousands of distinct CDR3 sequences, around three fifths of them seen once. The V and J ends lost 2 bases and 3 bases respectively, with 7 bases between them. The germline V gene encodes CDR1 SGHRS and CDR2 YFSETQ. The CDR3 is made up of 13 amino acids. Blood RNA came from unsorted whole blood; germline DNA was also extracted. The data were obtained in a study of tumor-infiltrating lymphocytes in primary liver carcinoma. Study-wide results and caveats: Tumors had a significantly higher top-250-clone fraction than blood (p = 0.039).

Sequencing used peripheral blood. This sequence was found in a man aged 35 to 55 with primary liver carcinoma and hepatitis B virus infection. The chain is built from TRBV5-1 and TRBJ2-3; maybe TRBD1 (6 bases). For the CDR3, the DNA is TGCGCCAGCAGCTTTGGGACAACAGATACGCAGTATTTT. Its protein product is CASSFGTTDTQYF.